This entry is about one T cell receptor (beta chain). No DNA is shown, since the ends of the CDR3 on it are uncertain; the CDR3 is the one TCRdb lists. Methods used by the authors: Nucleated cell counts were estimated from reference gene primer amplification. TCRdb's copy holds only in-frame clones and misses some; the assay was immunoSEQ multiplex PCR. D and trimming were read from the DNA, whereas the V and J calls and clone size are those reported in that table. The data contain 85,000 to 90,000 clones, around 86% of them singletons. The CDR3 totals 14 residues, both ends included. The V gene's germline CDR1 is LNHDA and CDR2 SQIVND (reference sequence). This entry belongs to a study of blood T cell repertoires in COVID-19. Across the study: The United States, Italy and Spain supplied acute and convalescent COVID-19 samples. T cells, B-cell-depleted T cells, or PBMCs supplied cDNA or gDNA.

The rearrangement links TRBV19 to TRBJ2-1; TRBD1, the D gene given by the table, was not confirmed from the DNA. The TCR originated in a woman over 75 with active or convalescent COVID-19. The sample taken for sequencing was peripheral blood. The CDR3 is CASSIVFGPGGMFF.